Listed here are 25 T cell receptor beta chains from one sample, sequenced in a study of cytomegalovirus exposure and HLA in healthy donors. PCR was performed using 60 Vbeta and 13 Jbeta primers. Using immunoSEQ multiplex PCR, the repertoire was profiled, and TCRdb retains in-frame clones only, with some absent. The sample gives 150,000 or so clones, around 77% of which show up once; approximately 1.6% is in the top ten. Sequencing input: PBMCs. The receptor source for this set is a woman aged 25-40 years in good health and CMV-seronegative.

V is TRBV10-3 and J is TRBJ2-5, with 10 bases that match TRBD1. CDR1 ENHRY and CDR2 SYGVKD come from the germline V gene. Unmatched junction bases numbered 1, after V lost 3 bases and J lost 3 bases. The CDR3 length is 14 residues. Here the CDR3 reads CAISDGTGEETQYF. CDR3 DNA: TGTGCCATCAGTGACGGGACAGGGGAAGAGACCCAGTACTTC.

The chain links TRBV29-1 to TRBJ1-3, with D perhaps TRBD1 (6 bases). The V end was cut by 7 bases, the J end by 0 bases, with 13 bases between. Germline V gene data show CDR1 as SQVTM and CDR2 as ANQGSEA. The CDR3 is 14 residues long. CDR3 in DNA: TGCAGCGGCCAACAGGGCACCTCTGGAAACACCATATATTTT. Its translation is CSGQQGTSGNTIYF.

The rearrangement uses TRBV9 and TRBJ2-7; the D is unclear. The CDR3 contains 14 residues. V shed 1 base and J shed 3 bases, with 11 bases lying between them. Germline V lookup: CDR1 SGDLS, CDR2 YYNGEE. The CDR3 spells CASSVNPESYEQYF. CDR3 bases: TGTGCCAGCAGCGTAAATCCAGAAAGCTACGAGCAGTACTTC. The variable domain in full, with the rest retrieved from reference TRBV9 and TRBJ2-7, is DSGVTQTPKHLITATGQRVTLRCSPRSGDLSVYWYQQSLDQGLQFLIQYYNGEERAKGNILERFSAQQFPDLHSELNLSSLELGDSALYFCASSVNPESYEQYFGPGTRLTVT.

V and J are TRBV5-4 and TRBJ2-7; 9 bases fit TRBD1. The CDR3 covers 16 residues. Per the germline V gene, CDR1 is SGHNT and CDR2 is YYREEE (reference sequence). V trimming: 3 bases; J trimming: 2 bases; junction bases outside the gene matches: 9. Here the CDR3 DNA reads TGTGCCAGCAGCTACAGGGGACAGGGAAATCCCTACGAGCAGTACTTC. Translating it yields CASSYRGQGNPYEQYF.

V is TRBV6-5 and J is TRBJ2-2; 10 positions match TRBD1. The CDR3 has 15 amino acids. The germline V gene encodes CDR1 MNHEY and CDR2 SVGAGI. The ends lost 3 bases at V and 6 bases at J; junction bases unmatched: 4. CDR3 DNA sequence: TGTGCCAGCAGTTATAAAGGACAGGGGGCCGGGGAGCTGTTTTTT. Its translation is CASSYKGQGAGELFF.

The V gene is TRBV29-1, the J gene TRBJ2-1; 13 nucleotides agree with TRBD2. From germline, CDR1 is SQVTM and CDR2 ANQGSEA. Trimming at V came to 7 bases and at J to 9 bases, leaving 9 bases not matched to a gene. The CDR3 contains 14 residues. The CDR3 spells CSASRGTSGTEQFF. Here the CDR3 DNA reads TGCAGCGCCTCGAGGGGGACTAGCGGGACTGAGCAGTTCTTC.

The V call is TRBV5-1, the J call TRBJ2-1; the match to TRBD1 covers 7 bases. The CDR3 loop spans 15 amino acids. With 3 bases clipped from V and 6 bases from J, the junction kept 9 bases outside the gene matches. Germline CDR1 reads SGHRS; CDR2 reads YFSETQ. The CDR3 sequence: CASSSGQDGGNEQFF. CDR3 DNA sequence: TGCGCCAGCAGCTCTGGACAGGATGGGGGCAATGAGCAGTTCTTC.

This clone has a handful of counts. The V gene is TRBV2, the J gene TRBJ2-5, with D possibly being TRBD2 (6 bases). There are 11 residues in the CDR3. Germline CDR1 reads SNHLY; CDR2 reads FYNNEI. Trimming removed 8 bases from V and 4 bases from J, with 8 bases in between. CDR3 DNA sequence: TGTGCCAGCGGGCGGGGAGAGACCCAGTACTTC. This sequence encodes CASGRGETQYF.

The sample holds a few counts of this clone. The chain couples TRBV5-1 to TRBJ1-1; D gene uncertain. The CDR3 is 13 amino acids. V was clipped by 5 bases and J by 1 base, with 9 bases between them. CDR1 and CDR2 from the germline V gene are SGHRS and YFSETQ. CDR3 residues: CASRVQENTEAFF. The CDR3 DNA reads as TGCGCCAGCAGAGTCCAGGAGAACACTGAAGCTTTCTTT.

The genes are TRBV21-1 and TRBJ1-5. TRBV21-1 is designated a pseudogene. CDR3 length: 14 residues. In DNA form, the CDR3 reads TGTGCCAGCGAGGCCCGATCCAGCAATCAGCCCCAGCATTTT. Protein: CASEARSSNQPQHF.

Regarding this clone: At one end, the junction sequence differs from germline, possibly due to a read error. The chain joins TRBV5-4 to TRBJ1-2; D unresolved. The CDR3 covers 11 residues. Germline-derived CDR1 and CDR2 are SGHNT and YYREEE (reference sequence). Here the CDR3 DNA reads TGTGCCAGCAGCGCGGAGGGTGGCTACCCCTTC. It specifies CASSAEGGYPF.

This chain connects TRBV28 to TRBJ1-1; TRBD1 might be the D (5 bases). The CDR3 length is 13 residues. The germline V gene has CDR1 MDHEN and CDR2 SYDVKM. V lost 5 bases, J lost 2 bases, and 9 bases lay in between. CDR3 loop: CASSPGTNTEAFF. DNA of the CDR3: TGTGCCAGCAGTCCCGGGACTAACACTGAAGCTTTCTTT.

The chain recombines TRBV5-1 with TRBJ1-5; 10 bases are a match to TRBD1. The germline V gene has CDR1 SGHRS and CDR2 YFSETQ. The CDR3 sequence is 16 residues long. V trimming: 2 bases; J trimming: 2 bases; junction bases outside the gene matches: 4. CDR3 nucleotide sequence: TGCGCCAGCAGCTTAACCGGGACAGGGGGCAATCAGCCCCAGCATTTT. Protein sequence: CASSLTGTGGNQPQHF.

The chain joins TRBV7-2 to TRBJ1-4; D is unclear. Germline CDR1 reads SGHTA; CDR2 reads FQGNSA. V was shortened by 5 bases and J by 10 bases, with 11 bases between the two germline ends. The CDR3 has 12 amino acids. The CDR3 coding sequence is TGTGCCAGCAGCCCCGGGTCGACAAAACTGTTTTTT. It translates to CASSPGSTKLFF. Supplemented by reference TRBV7-2 and TRBJ1-4, the full variable domain reads GAGVSQSPSNKVTEKGKDVELRCDPISGHTALYWYRQSLGQGLEFLIYFQGNSAPDKSGLPSDRFSAERTGGSVSTLTIQRTQQEDSAVYLCASSPGSTKLFFGSGTQLSVL.

In this sample, this clone turned up a few times. V and J are TRBV11-3 and TRBJ2-7, with TRBD2 matching over 8 bases. V lost 5 bases to trimming and J lost 7 bases; unmatched junction nucleotides: 13. The CDR3 runs 15 residues. Germline CDR1 SGHNT, CDR2 YENEEA. The CDR3 DNA sequence: TGTGCCAGCAGCCCCGGACTAGCCGCACGTGGGGAGCAGTACTTC. Its translation: CASSPGLAARGEQYF.

A few counts support this clone. The rearrangement uses TRBV7-6 and TRBJ1-2; unclear D gene. The CDR3 is 17 amino acids. V lost 4 bases and J lost 6, with 24 bases in between. CDR1 is SGHVS, CDR2 FNYEAQ, per germline. The CDR3 nucleotides are TGTGCCAGCAGCTCCGCCCACGGTCCAGCGAGTCACGATGGCTACACCTTC. As protein: CASSSAHGPASHDGYTF.

The V gene is TRBV9, the J gene TRBJ2-1; perhaps TRBD2 as D (6 bases). The CDR3 length is 16 residues. Germline V CDR1 and CDR2: SGDLS, YYNGEE. The V end was cut by 3 bases, the J end by 0 bases, with 13 bases between. The DNA of the CDR3 is TGTGCCAGCAGCGCATGGGCGGGGCACTCCTACAATGAGCAGTTCTTC. Its translation: CASSAWAGHSYNEQFF. Variable domain in full (rest from reference TRBV9 and TRBJ2-1): DSGVTQTPKHLITATGQRVTLRCSPRSGDLSVYWYQQSLDQGLQFLIQYYNGEERAKGNILERFSAQQFPDLHSELNLSSLELGDSALYFCASSAWAGHSYNEQFFGPGTRLTVL.

V usage is TRBV7-9 and J usage is TRBJ2-1; 14 nucleotides agree with TRBD2. The CDR3 extends over 15 amino acids. Germline loops: CDR1 SEHNR, CDR2 FQNEAQ (reference sequence). J gave up 10 bases and V 4 bases, and 6 bases lay outside the gene matches. The CDR3 bases are TGTGCCAGCAGCTCTGGGACTAGCGGGAGTACGGAGCAGTTCTTC. This sequence encodes CASSSGTSGSTEQFF.

The CDR3 spells CASTFYGGGEKLFF. CDR3 coding DNA: TGTGCCAGCACCTTCTACGGGGGAGGTGAAAAACTGTTTTTT. This chain uses TRBV7-2 with TRBJ1-4; maybe TRBD1 (5 bases). The CDR3 sequence is 14 residues long. The germline V gene has CDR1 SGHTA and CDR2 FQGNSA. The V gene lost 7 bases and the J gene lost 7 bases, with 16 bases spanning the gap.

About this clone itself: This CDR3 is also generated by other DNA sequences in the sample. The chain has TRBV18 and TRBJ2-7; 9 nucleotides agree with TRBD1. CDR1 and CDR2 from the germline V gene are KGHSH and LQKENI. This CDR3 spans 14 amino acids. Trimming cost V 2 bases and J 1 base; bases outside gene matches: 0. The chain's CDR3 is CASSPGTGSYEQYF. The CDR3 coding sequence is TGTGCCAGCTCACCAGGGACAGGGTCCTACGAGCAGTACTTC.

This clone has just a few counts. The chain carries TRBV7-9 and TRBJ2-1; D might be TRBD1 (6 bases). The germline V gene encodes CDR1 SEHNR and CDR2 FQNEAQ (reference sequence). This CDR3 is built from 14 residues. Trimming cost V 4 bases and J 10 bases, with 17 bases left between them. The CDR3 is CASSSKLAGEEQFF. As DNA, the CDR3 is TGTGCCAGCAGCTCCAAGTTGGCAGGGGAGGAGCAGTTCTTC. Based on the CDR3 plus reference TRBV7-9 and TRBJ2-1, the full variable domain is DTGVSQNPRHKITKRGQNVTFRCDPISEHNRLYWYRQTLGQGPEFLTYFQNEAQLEKSRLLSDRFSAERPKGSFSTLEIQRTEQGDSAMYLCASSSKLAGEEQFFGPGTRLTVL.

This clone has just one count. CDR3 in amino acids: CASSAFRQGSYEQYF. CDR3 sequence (DNA): TGTGCCAGCAGCGCGTTCCGACAGGGTTCGTACGAGCAGTACTTC. This chain uses TRBV7-2 with TRBJ2-5; 7 bases match TRBD1. Near its end, the DNA agrees better with TRBJ2-7, so the J call may be wrong. Germline-derived CDR1 and CDR2 are SGHTA and FQGNSA. The CDR3 runs to 15 residues.

The rearrangement links TRBV18 to TRBJ1-2, with D perhaps TRBD1 (5 bases). Between the trimmed V and J ends, which lost 3 bases and 2 bases, there was a span of 10 bases. The CDR3 length is 14 residues. Germline V lookup: CDR1 KGHSH, CDR2 LQKENI. CDR3 nucleotides: TGTGCCAGCTCACCTTTAAAGGGGAACTATGGCTACACCTTC. Residues: CASSPLKGNYGYTF.

J is TRBJ2-1 and V is TRBV7-6; TRBD2 agrees at 11 bases. The CDR3 runs to 18 residues. The germline V gene has CDR1 SGHVS and CDR2 FNYEAQ. The junction had 13 bases not matched to a gene; V was cut back by 2 bases and J by 7 bases. CDR3 DNA sequence: TGTGCCAGCAGCTTACACACTAGCGGGAGACGGGGGGGGAATGAGCAGTTCTTC. This sequence encodes CASSLHTSGRRGGNEQFF.

The chain joins TRBV18 to TRBJ2-4, with 10 nucleotides matching TRBD2. CDR3 length equals 17 residues. The germline V gene encodes CDR1 KGHSH and CDR2 LQKENI. Losses at the gene ends were 5 bases for V and 0 bases for J; bases not matched to a gene: 7. The chain's CDR3 is CASSLRTSGLAKNIQYF. The CDR3 coding sequence is TGTGCCAGCTCATTAAGGACTAGCGGATTAGCCAAAAACATTCAGTACTTC.